These T cell receptor beta chains were read from a single sample in a study of T cells in Graves' hyperthyroidism and ophthalmopathy. In TCRdb, the multiplex PCR reads were re-called with MiXCR into one record per CDR3 protein. The table shows about 420,000 distinct CDR3 sequences, with about 15% occurring only once. Input material: blood. These receptors all come from a woman between 18 and 29 years old with Graves' hyperthyroidism. The CDR3 runs from the conserved cysteine through the conserved F or W. D genes are given only for firm matches. Size values are once, few and many counts, or a class for expanded clones, and some rows have none.

D gene: -; clone size: many; V gene: TRBV3-1; J gene: TRBJ1-5; CDR3 DNA: TGTGCCAGCAGCCAAGGCACTGATAGCAATCAGCCCCAGCATTTT; CDR3 protein: CASSQGTDSNQPQHF
D gene: -; clone size: few; V gene: TRBV6-2/TRBV6-3; J gene: TRBJ2-7; CDR3 DNA: TGTGCCAGCAGTTACCTGAACCCCTACGAGCAGTACTTC; CDR3 protein: CASSYLNPYEQYF
D gene: TRBD1; clone size: -; V gene: TRBV6-2/TRBV6-3; J gene: TRBJ1-6; CDR3 DNA: TGTGCCAGCAGTCGAGGGACAGGGTGGGATTCACCCCTCCACTTT; CDR3 protein: CASSRGTGWDSPLHF
D gene: -; clone size: few; V gene: TRBV4-1; J gene: TRBJ2-2; CDR3 DNA: TGCGCCAGCAGCCAAGATGTGCGGGGAGGGCTGTTTTTT; CDR3 protein: CASSQDVRGGLFF
D gene: -; clone size: many; V gene: TRBV11-3; J gene: TRBJ1-5; CDR3 DNA: TGTGCCAGCAGCTTAGATCGGGCAGATCAGCCCCAGCATTTT; CDR3 protein: CASSLDRADQPQHF
D gene: -; clone size: many; V gene: TRBV20-1; J gene: TRBJ1-2; CDR3 DNA: TGCAGTGCTAGGCCCCGGGTAGGCGGCTACACCTTC; CDR3 protein: CSARPRVGGYTF
D gene: -; clone size: many; V gene: TRBV5-5; J gene: TRBJ1-1; CDR3 DNA: TGTGCCAGCACCTGGGGTAGGTCCACTGAAGCTTTCTTT; CDR3 protein: CASTWGRSTEAFF
D gene: TRBD1; clone size: many; V gene: TRBV7-8; J gene: TRBJ2-6; CDR3 DNA: TGTGCCAGCAGCTTCCTACCTTCGGGACAGCGAAGGAAAGGGGCCAACGTCCTGACTTTC; CDR3 protein: CASSFLPSGQRRKGANVLTF
D gene: -; clone size: few; V gene: TRBV20-1; J gene: TRBJ2-7; CDR3 DNA: TGCAGTGCTAGAGATCATTATGGAAGCTCCTACGAGCAGTACTTC; CDR3 protein: CSARDHYGSSYEQYF
D gene: TRBD1; clone size: many; V gene: TRBV6-2/TRBV6-3; J gene: TRBJ1-1; CDR3 DNA: TGTGCCAGCAGAACAGGGGGAGGAAGCACTGAAGCTTTCTTT; CDR3 protein: CASRTGGGSTEAFF
D gene: -; clone size: many; V gene: TRBV11-2; J gene: TRBJ1-1; CDR3 DNA: TGTGCCAGCAGCTCTACAGATAACACTGAAGCTTTCTTT; CDR3 protein: CASSSTDNTEAFF
D gene: -; clone size: few; V gene: TRBV28; J gene: TRBJ2-5; CDR3 DNA: TGTGCCAGCAGATCAGCGGGCAGGGAGACCCAGTACTTC; CDR3 protein: CASRSAGRETQYF
D gene: TRBD1; clone size: -; V gene: TRBV6-1; J gene: TRBJ1-3; CDR3 DNA: TGTGCCAGCAGTCTTTCCGGGACAGACATAAACACCATATATTTT; CDR3 protein: CASSLSGTDINTIYF
D gene: -; clone size: many; V gene: TRBV2; J gene: TRBJ2-1; CDR3 DNA: TGTGCCAGCGCCCGGGGCCCCTCCTACAATGAGCAGTTCTTC; CDR3 protein: CASARGPSYNEQFF
D gene: -; clone size: few; V gene: TRBV4-3; J gene: TRBJ2-7; CDR3 DNA: TGCGCCAGCAGCCAAGGGGGTATTGGAGGGGCTACCTACGAGCAGTACTTC; CDR3 protein: CASSQGGIGGATYEQYF
D gene: -; clone size: many; V gene: TRBV3-1; J gene: TRBJ1-1; CDR3 DNA: TGTGCCAGCAGCCAAGGTACCAGGAACACTGAAGCTTTCTTT; CDR3 protein: CASSQGTRNTEAFF
D gene: -; clone size: few; V gene: TRBV24-1; J gene: TRBJ2-2; CDR3 DNA: TGTGCCACCGAACGGGGGATGTCCACCGGGGAGCTGTTTTTT; CDR3 protein: CATERGMSTGELFF
D gene: -; clone size: many; V gene: TRBV20-1; J gene: TRBJ2-5; CDR3 DNA: TGCAGTGCTATTCCGCGGGGTTCAGAGACCCAGTACTTC; CDR3 protein: CSAIPRGSETQYF
D gene: TRBD1; clone size: few; V gene: TRBV20-1; J gene: TRBJ2-5; CDR3 DNA: TGCAGTGCTAGAGCCGGCAGGGGGCAAGAGACCCAGTACTTC; CDR3 protein: CSARAGRGQETQYF
D gene: -; clone size: many; V gene: TRBV2; J gene: TRBJ1-5; CDR3 DNA: TGTGCCAGCAGTGACGTGGTAGCAAATCAGCCCCAGCATTTT; CDR3 protein: CASSDVVANQPQHF
D gene: -; clone size: many; V gene: TRBV10-3; J gene: TRBJ2-1; CDR3 DNA: TGTGCCATCAGCCGGAGAGGCGCTGTGGGTTACAATGAGCAGTTCTTC; CDR3 protein: CAISRRGAVGYNEQFF
D gene: -; clone size: many; V gene: TRBV5-1; J gene: TRBJ2-2; CDR3 DNA: TGCGCCAGCAGCTTGGCAGGGGAGAACACCGGGGAGCTGTTTTTT; CDR3 protein: CASSLAGENTGELFF
D gene: -; clone size: few; V gene: TRBV4-1; J gene: TRBJ1-2; CDR3 DNA: TGCGCCAGCAGCCAATCCGGTGGAGTCTCGAGGTCCTACTATGGCTACACCTTC; CDR3 protein: CASSQSGGVSRSYYGYTF
D gene: TRBD1; clone size: -; V gene: TRBV3-1; J gene: TRBJ1-6; CDR3 DNA: TGTGCCAGCAGCCTCGGGCGGGACAGTAATTCACCCCTCCACTTT; CDR3 protein: CASSLGRDSNSPLHF
D gene: TRBD1; clone size: -; V gene: TRBV6-2/TRBV6-3; J gene: TRBJ2-6; CDR3 DNA: TGTGCCAGCAGTTACCCCTCGGAGGGGACAGGGGGCCCCTATACTTCTGGGGCCAACGTCCTGACTTTC; CDR3 protein: CASSYPSEGTGGPYTSGANVLTF
D gene: -; clone size: many; V gene: TRBV20-1; J gene: TRBJ2-1; CDR3 DNA: TGCAGTGCCTTCCCCTTGGGGGCGAGCTACAATGAGCAGTTCTTC; CDR3 protein: CSAFPLGASYNEQFF
D gene: -; clone size: -; V gene: TRBV19; J gene: TRBJ2-1; CDR3 DNA: TGTGCCAGTATGGACGGGAGCTCCTACAATGAGCAGTTCTTC; CDR3 protein: CASMDGSSYNEQFF
D gene: -; clone size: -; V gene: TRBV6-1; J gene: TRBJ1-2; CDR3 DNA: TGTGCCAGCAGCAACAGGGCAGGTTTGGGCTACACCTTC; CDR3 protein: CASSNRAGLGYTF
D gene: TRBD2; clone size: few; V gene: TRBV5-1; J gene: TRBJ2-2; CDR3 DNA: TGCGCCAGCAGCTTGAAGACTAGCGATATGACCGGGGAGCTGTTTTTT; CDR3 protein: CASSLKTSDMTGELFF
D gene: -; clone size: -; V gene: TRBV7-9; J gene: TRBJ1-1; CDR3 DNA: TGTGCCAGCAGCCTTCAACTGACGAACACTGAAGCTTTCTTT; CDR3 protein: CASSLQLTNTEAFF
D gene: -; clone size: -; V gene: TRBV6-1; J gene: TRBJ2-6; CDR3 DNA: TGTGCCAGCAGTGAGTCGACTCTCGGGCCTATCTCTGGGGCCAACGTCCTGACTTTC; CDR3 protein: CASSESTLGPISGANVLTF
D gene: -; clone size: few; V gene: TRBV29-1; J gene: TRBJ2-1; CDR3 DNA: TGCAGCGCCACCCCAAGGGGGGGGCCAGGGGTTGGTGAGCAGTTCTTC; CDR3 protein: CSATPRGGPGVGEQFF
D gene: -; clone size: many; V gene: TRBV29-1; J gene: TRBJ2-7; CDR3 DNA: TGCAGCGTCCTGGACGTGATGCAGTACTTC; CDR3 protein: CSVLDVMQYF
D gene: TRBD2; clone size: few; V gene: TRBV6-4; J gene: TRBJ2-3; CDR3 DNA: TGTGCCAGCAGCAGGACTAGCGTACTCACAGATACGCAGTATTTT; CDR3 protein: CASSRTSVLTDTQYF
D gene: TRBD1; clone size: -; V gene: TRBV4-1; J gene: TRBJ1-2; CDR3 DNA: TGCGCCAGCAGCCAAATTGGACAGGGGAGGAACACCTTC; CDR3 protein: CASSQIGQGRNTF
D gene: -; clone size: many; V gene: TRBV28; J gene: TRBJ2-2; CDR3 DNA: TGTGCCAGCAGTTTTCCGGGGGGCCTTGACACCGGGGAGCTGTTTTTT; CDR3 protein: CASSFPGGLDTGELFF
D gene: -; clone size: many; V gene: TRBV7-2; J gene: TRBJ2-1; CDR3 DNA: TGTGCCAGCAGCTTACGGTCCTACAATGAGCAGTTCTTC; CDR3 protein: CASSLRSYNEQFF
D gene: -; clone size: -; V gene: TRBV4-1; J gene: TRBJ1-1; CDR3 DNA: TGCGCCAGCAGCCCAGAGGACGGGAACACTGAAGCTTTCTTT; CDR3 protein: CASSPEDGNTEAFF
D gene: -; clone size: many; V gene: TRBV6-2/TRBV6-3; J gene: TRBJ2-1; CDR3 DNA: TGTGCCAGCAGTTATGGTTGGATAAATGAGCAGTTCTTC; CDR3 protein: CASSYGWINEQFF
D gene: TRBD2; clone size: many; V gene: TRBV12-3/TRBV12-4; J gene: TRBJ2-4; CDR3 DNA: TGTGCCAGCAGCCTAGCGGGAGCCAAAAACATTCAGTACTTC; CDR3 protein: CASSLAGAKNIQYF
D gene: -; clone size: many; V gene: TRBV20-1; J gene: TRBJ2-7; CDR3 DNA: TGCAGTACTAGAGGACCCCAGGGGAGGAAGTCCTACGAGCAGTACTTC; CDR3 protein: CSTRGPQGRKSYEQYF
D gene: TRBD1; clone size: -; V gene: TRBV7-9; J gene: TRBJ1-2; CDR3 DNA: TGTGCCAGCAGCTTCGACAGGGCGGCTGGCTACACCTTC; CDR3 protein: CASSFDRAAGYTF
D gene: -; clone size: -; V gene: TRBV28; J gene: TRBJ1-2; CDR3 DNA: TGTGCCAGCAGTCTCCCCCCCCTTCTGGGCTACACCTTC; CDR3 protein: CASSLPPLLGYTF
D gene: TRBD2; clone size: -; V gene: TRBV20-1; J gene: TRBJ2-1; CDR3 DNA: TGCAGTGCTCAACTAGCGGGGGTTGAGCAGTTCTTC; CDR3 protein: CSAQLAGVEQFF
D gene: -; clone size: -; V gene: TRBV4-1; J gene: TRBJ2-4; CDR3 DNA: TGCGCCAGCAGCTCATCCCGGGACATTCAGTACTTC; CDR3 protein: CASSSSRDIQYF
D gene: TRBD2; clone size: many; V gene: TRBV28; J gene: TRBJ2-1; CDR3 DNA: TGTGCCAGCAGGACCCTTAGCGGGAGGGCCGCCAATGAGCAGTTCTTC; CDR3 protein: CASRTLSGRAANEQFF
D gene: TRBD1; clone size: many; V gene: TRBV20-1; J gene: TRBJ1-3; CDR3 DNA: TGCAGTGCTAGTTGGGACAGGGCCGGCAACACCATATATTTT; CDR3 protein: CSASWDRAGNTIYF
D gene: -; clone size: many; V gene: TRBV11-2; J gene: TRBJ2-5; CDR3 DNA: TGTGCCAGCAGCAAGACGATTAAGGGAGAGACCCAGTACTTC; CDR3 protein: CASSKTIKGETQYF
D gene: TRBD1; clone size: -; V gene: TRBV2; J gene: TRBJ2-7; CDR3 DNA: TGTGCCAGCAGTTTTTTTTTTGGACAGGATATATCCTACGAGCAGTACTTC; CDR3 protein: CASSFFFGQDISYEQYF
D gene: -; clone size: many; V gene: TRBV6-5; J gene: TRBJ2-7; CDR3 DNA: TGTGCCAGCAGTTACTCAGGTGGGGGTTTGGGACCCTACGAGCAGTACTTC; CDR3 protein: CASSYSGGGLGPYEQYF
D gene: TRBD2; clone size: many; V gene: TRBV7-3; J gene: TRBJ2-3; CDR3 DNA: TGTGCCAGCAGTTTAACTAGCGGGGTCACAGATACGCAGTATTTT; CDR3 protein: CASSLTSGVTDTQYF
D gene: -; clone size: once; V gene: TRBV7-9; J gene: TRBJ1-3; CDR3 DNA: TGTGCCAGCAGCTTAGAGGCGAGCACCATATATTTT; CDR3 protein: CASSLEASTIYF
D gene: TRBD1; clone size: many; V gene: TRBV20-1; J gene: TRBJ1-1; CDR3 DNA: TGCAGTGCTCCGGGACAGGGGGCTTTTGGCACTGAAGCTTTCTTT; CDR3 protein: CSAPGQGAFGTEAFF
D gene: TRBD2; clone size: -; V gene: TRBV20-1; J gene: TRBJ2-3; CDR3 DNA: TGCAGTGCTAGCTTCGGACTAGCGGGGGACACTAGCACAGATACGCAGTATTTT; CDR3 protein: CSASFGLAGDTSTDTQYF
D gene: -; clone size: few; V gene: TRBV10-1; J gene: TRBJ2-1; CDR3 DNA: TGCGCCAGCAGCCCTAAGAAGCGGCACCATGAGCAGTTCTTC; CDR3 protein: CASSPKKRHHEQFF
D gene: TRBD1; clone size: many; V gene: TRBV5-4; J gene: TRBJ2-1; CDR3 DNA: TGTGCCAGCAGCCCAGGACAGGGCAGGGCTGAGCAGTTCTTC; CDR3 protein: CASSPGQGRAEQFF